What follows is one TCR beta chain and its context. Its specificity is not known. This record belongs to a study of T cell responses to AZD1222 COVID-19 vaccine. Study-wide results and limits: White British ancestry dominated among donors, who included more females, and clonal diversity was possibly underestimated. Vaccine-associated CD4 TCRs spanned spike, dominant at 160-218 and 743-854. Spike-specific TCRs gained breadth and depth after people received two AZD1222 doses.

Assay used: immunoSEQ multiplex PCR; TCRdb lists only in-frame clones, some missing. The sample includes tens of thousands of clones, roughly 87% seen only once; the top ten take 9.3%. Germline CDR1 MDHEN, CDR2 SYDVKM. The CDR3 is 17 residues long. Trimming cost V 3 bases and J 3 bases, with 20 bases left between them. Some second doses came at about 4 weeks and others at about 12 weeks; these were pooled. This specimen was peripheral blood, taken 28 days after the second AZD1222 dose. The chain carries TRBV28 and TRBJ2-5; D uncertain. The clonotype originates from an adult who received the AZD1222 COVID-19 vaccine. CDR3 residues: CASSLSPARSREETQYF. The CDR3 coding sequence is TGTGCCAGCAGTTTGTCGCCCGCCAGGAGTAGAGAAGAGACCCAGTACTTC.